This T cell receptor (beta chain) was recovered during a study of T cells in localized non-small cell lung cancer. Whole-study findings and limits: Among the top 100 tumor clones, a median about 58 appeared in adjacent lung. There was higher T cell clonality in uninvolved adjacent lung than in tumor, and it was highest there.

Assay used: immunoSEQ multiplex PCR; TCRdb lists only in-frame clones, some missing. The repertoire holds about 35,000 clones, roughly 90% seen once, with about 3.8% in the top ten. With respect to this clone: The antigen is unknown.

The CDR3 extends over 14 amino acids. The V segment lost 7 bases and the J segment 2 bases; nucleotides outside the gene matches: 11. In germline, CDR1 is SQVTM, CDR2 ANQGSEA. The source of this sequence is a man between 40 and 69 years old with stage I lung adenocarcinoma. Source: peripheral blood, taken before any cancer treatment. The chain has TRBV29-1 and TRBJ2-7; TRBD1 matches at 7 bases. The CDR3 loop is CSASLGQNPYEQYF. The CDR3 region has the DNA TGCAGCGCATCCCTGGGACAGAACCCCTACGAGCAGTACTTC.